These T cell receptor beta chains were read from a single sample in a study of blood T cell repertoires in COVID-19. The method was immunoSEQ multiplex PCR; TCRdb's version includes in-frame clones alone and lacks a portion of them. Of fewer than 250,000 clones in the sample, approximately 85% are singletons; the top ten hold just under 1%. Sequencing was carried out using peripheral blood. Every receptor here comes from a man in his forties with acute or convalescent COVID-19. Each CDR3 is given with its conserved first and last residue.

v_call cdr3_aa
TRBV18 CASSPNAGGTEAFF
TRBV5-1 CASSLEQGRQETQYF
TRBV11-2 CASSSAWGGGSGNTIYF
TRBV28 CASIPSRGSAEAFF
TRBV9 CASSVDLAGGNQFF
TRBV4-2 CASSPGSHTEAFF
TRBV2 CASSEAHFFDSTNTGELFF
TRBV5-1 CASSLASGGLVYEQYF
TRBV11-1 CASSLANTGGLDEQFF
TRBV4-1 CASSHPRGERGNTEAFF
TRBV28 CASSLRDRDYQPQHF
TRBV7-3 CASSLNGGSINEQFF
TRBV7-7 CASSLDRGVYNEQFF
TRBV5-1 CASTHGHDSHDEQYF
TRBV4-1 CASSLRDRENSPLHF
TRBV6-1 CASSETQGSYQPQHF